Sequencing of this TCR beta chain was carried out in a study of shared clonotypes between healthy human individuals. On the study more broadly: Per donor, three plates held CD4 naive cells, three held CD4 memory, two held CD8 naive and one held CD8 memory.

Measured with immunoSEQ multiplex PCR; TCRdb has only the in-frame clones, and not every one. The data show hundreds of thousands of clones, 85% to 95% seen once. Study results and limitations: The naive CD4 repertoires of several donors were compared, and around 4.7% of clonotypes were shared. Deeper or shallower sequencing was expected to change how clonotypes are shared among donors.

Worth noting for this clone: Antigen: not known.

Cells designated naive CD8 were CD45RO-negative and were positively selected for CCR7, with terminally differentiated effector memory CD45RA+ cells excluded. Germline CDR1 and CDR2: MNHNY and SVGAGI (reference sequence). V lost 7 bases and J lost 5, with 15 bases in between. The CDR3 is 15 amino acids. Sequenced: naive CD8+ T cells sorted from blood. The gene calls are TRBV6-6 and TRBJ1-6, with D maybe TRBD1 (5 bases). This TCR came from a woman aged 25-40 years in good health. The CDR3 loop is CASKGDSFNNSPLHF. In DNA, the CDR3 is TGTGCCAGCAAAGGAGACAGTTTTAATAATTCACCCCTCCACTTT.